This T cell receptor beta chain is drawn from a study of CD8+ T cells in alopecia areata. Study overall: Treated patients were given 5 to 10 mg oral tofacitinib twice daily. Study-wide results and caveats: Lesional scalp, notably in alopecia totalis/universalis, had clonality above that of normal scalp.

As for this clone: As yet, its antigen is unknown.

Germline V gene data show CDR1 as GTSNPN and CDR2 as SVGIG (reference sequence). The V and J ends lost 0 bases and 5 bases, in that order; junction bases with no gene match: 5. The CDR3 is 14 residues long. Sequencing relied on a cDNA template that was reverse transcribed from extracted RNA. Libraries were prepared by immunoSEQ multiplex PCR; TCRdb keeps only in-frame clonotypes and omits some of them. Here the sample spans some 95,000 clones, less than 50% being singletons. The specimen sequenced was CD4+ T cells sorted from blood. The V and J genes are TRBV30 and TRBJ2-5, with 8 bases identical to TRBD2. This clonotype originated in a human donor with alopecia areata. Written as DNA, the CDR3 is TGTGCCTGGAGTGTACACGGGGGGGGCGAGACCCAGTACTTC. Translated, it gives CAWSVHGGGETQYF. Full variable domain (rest looked up from reference TRBV30 and TRBJ2-5): SQTIHQWPATLVQPVGSPLSLECTVEGTSNPNLYWYRQAAGRGLQLLFYSVGIGQISSEVPQNLSASRPQDRQFILSSKKLLLSDSGFYLCAWSVHGGGETQYFGPGTRLLVL.